This TCR beta chain was sequenced during a study of blood T cell repertoires in COVID-19. The CDR3 loop spans 17 amino acids. CDR1 and CDR2 from the germline V gene are KGHSH and LQKENI. After removal of 3 bases from V and 5 bases from J, the junction contained 11 bases not matched to a gene. Here immunoSEQ multiplex PCR was the method, and the copy in TCRdb shows in-frame clones only, minus some. Among 45,000 or so clones, 86% were seen once, and the ten largest hold roughly 9.2%. V and J are TRBV18 and TRBJ2-7; 12 bases match TRBD1. This TCR was sampled from a human donor in a cohort sampled during active COVID-19. Sequencing was carried out using peripheral blood. CDR3 sequence (DNA): TGTGCCAGCTCACCCTCAGGGGGGGGACAGGGGGCCAACGAGCAGTACTTC. Protein product: CASSPSGGGQGANEQYF.